These T cell receptor beta chains were read from a single sample in a study of OX40 agonist ivuxolimab in advanced cancers. The repertoire was sequenced with immunoSEQ multiplex PCR; TCRdb's copy has only in-frame clones and lacks some. This table has about 75,000 clones, 87% appearing once. Sequencing was performed on CD4+ or CD8+ T cells sorted from blood, taken in a trial of the OX40 agonist ivuxolimab. The origin of the receptors is an adult with an advanced solid tumor such as melanoma, head and neck, liver or kidney cancer. Both conserved end residues are trimmed from each CDR3. Each record gives: V gene, CDR3 protein.

TRBV7-9 ASSLLAGGYNEQF
TRBV5-1 ASSFSSGGETQY
TRBV29-1 SGSLAGSTDTQY
TRBV6-1 ASREPGQGRYNEQF
TRBV30 AWSRTGTYGYT
TRBV7-8 ASSKTSGLSYEQY
TRBV30 AWAYSGSETQY
TRBV7-2 ASSFDLNYGYT
TRBV15 ATSNRREVGETQY
TRBV28 ASSFEPTLIAF
TRBV5-5 ASSLRAPYEQY
TRBV4-2 ASSQEGLAATYEQY
TRBV6-1 ASSETANTEAF
TRBV28 ASSTEDRGSSYEQY
TRBV6-6 ASSRQWEQY
TRBV6-5 ASGPGQALYGYT
TRBV28 ASSLLSQPQH
TRBV28 ASSAGGTNEKLF
TRBV6-1 ASIRAGGIGEQY
TRBV4-1 ASCYPGSEAF
TRBV7-2 ASSLIGGNEQF
TRBV19 ASSDINNEQF
TRBV5-1 ASLSGTSTDTQY
TRBV9 ASSVQDGTGDTQY
TRBV6-5 ASSGPPNNEQF
TRBV5-1 ASSLGPEAF
TRBV5-1 ASSKDRGQPQH
TRBV4-1 ASSQTGTRRYEQY
TRBV6-1 ASTISGSYEQY
TRBV27 ASSLARGNEQY
TRBV6-5 ASSYAGGDTGELF
TRBV7-3 ASSTTGETDTQY
TRBV27 ASSLRLLASYNEQF
TRBV5-1 ASSLETSGAGELF
TRBV28 ASSRGGAGNTEAF
TRBV11-3 ASSLDPTTEAF
TRBV6-5 ASSRQGPNTEAF
TRBV6-5 ASRRGVSDEKLF
TRBV6-5 ASSRTGTGYNEQF
TRBV28 ASSLMFSNQPQH
TRBV18 ASSPNPTSGGAYEQY
TRBV11-2 ASSLISDGEKLF
TRBV6-1 ASSGLSEQY
TRBV9 ASSPQERRGVQY
TRBV25-1 ASSAGGYTGELF
TRBV28 ASSTLGLITDTQY
TRBV5-1 ASGPQGNTEAF
TRBV2 ASSVRSAGNTIY
TRBV11-3 ASSLDRETQY
TRBV12-5 ASGPAQVTRTDTQY
TRBV6-5 ASSSGLFTGREKLF
TRBV7-8 ASSQGLAGARYEQY
TRBV11-2 ASRTRTSGVANTGELF
TRBV30 AWRSWTGNQETQY
TRBV6-5 ASSTPGFPEAF
TRBV6-1 ASSENQGSYNEQF
TRBV30 AWSLTGNQPQH
TRBV6-5 ASNRGAGANVLT
TRBV10-2 ASNGGQGALDGYT
TRBV5-1 ATQRDGLSTDTQY